Following are 20 T cell receptor beta chains from one sample sequenced in a study of patients and donors after allogeneic stem cell transplantation (dated by TCRdb to the early 2020s). Receptor amplification or capture employed RT-PCR. Sequencing was carried out with a NextSeq 550. The public reads were reprocessed in TCRdb via fastp at Q25 and MiXCR, keeping in-frame beta chains. For every CDR3 protein sequence, its rows merge into one entry that carries the most common genes and DNA. In all, the sample holds approximately 170,000 distinct CDR3 sequences, and about 24% of those were seen once. Approximately 26% of the sample belongs to the ten largest clones. The sequenced sample consisted of blood, either unsorted or a sorted T cell fraction (not recorded which). The source is a human donor who was either an allogeneic HSCT recipient or a stem cell or donor lymphocyte infusion donor (not recorded which). It is not recorded whose cells these are; they may come from a transplant donor.

The chain links TRBV12-3 or TRBV12-4 to TRBJ2-3, with 7 bases aligning to TRBD1. Trimming took 5 bases from V and 4 from J; bases not matched to a gene: 6. This CDR3 region has 14 residues. The CDR3 DNA follows: TGTGCCAGCAGTGGGACAGCTAGGCCAGATACGCAGTATTTT. Translating gives CASSGTARPDTQYF.

V usage is TRBV2 and J usage is TRBJ2-5; D might be TRBD2 (6 bases). V was clipped by 5 bases and J by 4 bases, with 11 bases between them. The V gene's germline CDR1 is SNHLY and CDR2 FYNNEI. The CDR3 has 13 amino acids. DNA of the CDR3: TGTGCCAGCAGTATGGACTACACAGAGACCCAGTACTTC. Translated, it gives CASSMDYTETQYF. Full variable domain (outside the CDR3, taken from reference TRBV2 and TRBJ2-5): EPEVTQTPSHQVTQMGQEVILRCVPISNHLYFYWYRQILGQKVEFLVSFYNNEISEKSEIFDDQFSVERPDGSNFTLKIRSTKLEDSAMYFCASSMDYTETQYFGPGTRLLVL.

This clonotype was picked up a small number of times. The chain has TRBV5-1 and TRBJ2-1, with unresolved D. From germline, CDR1 is SGHRS and CDR2 YFSETQ. V was trimmed by 0 bases and J by 6 bases, leaving 10 bases between them. The CDR3 totals 14 residues. The CDR3, as DNA: TGCGCCAGCAGCTTGGGGACGCGTCTCAATGAGCAGTTCTTC. Translated, it gives CASSLGTRLNEQFF.

The CDR3: CSATIVGTGAFNSPLHF. CDR3 in DNA: TGCAGTGCTACCATCGTCGGGACAGGGGCCTTCAATTCACCCCTCCACTTT. The chain has TRBV20-1 and TRBJ1-6, with TRBD1 identical over 10 bases. CDR3 size: 17 residues. Germline CDR1 and CDR2: DFQATT and SNEGSKA (reference sequence). J lost 7 bases, V lost 4 bases, and 13 bases had no gene match.

V and J are TRBV24-1 and TRBJ2-1; TRBD2 aligns across 14 bases. CDR3 length: 18 residues. Germline V lookup: CDR1 KGHDR, CDR2 SFDVKD. The ends lost 2 bases at V and 6 bases at J; junction bases unmatched: 8. The CDR3 nucleotides read TGTGCCACCAGTGATTCCGGACTAGCGGGAGGATGGGCCAATGAGCAGTTCTTC. The encoded protein is CATSDSGLAGGWANEQFF.

The chain combines TRBV7-2 with TRBJ1-2; maybe TRBD1 (5 bases). This CDR3 contains 13 residues. Germline V gene lookup returns CDR1 SGHTA and CDR2 FQGNSA. Trimming stripped 2 bases from V and 6 bases from J, with 10 bases between. CDR3 coding DNA: TGTGCCAGCAGCTTATTCTGGGGGGATGGCTACACCTTC. This encodes CASSLFWGDGYTF.

This clonotype turned up a few times. The J gene is TRBJ1-6, the V gene TRBV25-1; D ambiguous. The CDR3 sequence is 15 residues long. V lost 1 base to trimming and J lost 6 bases, with 10 bases between them. The V gene's germline CDR1 is MGHDK and CDR2 SYGVNS. Written as DNA, the CDR3 is TGTGCCAGCAGTGAATCGCACAGTTCTAATTCACCCCTCCACTTT. This encodes CASSESHSSNSPLHF.

This rearrangement joins TRBV28 to TRBJ2-3; 13 bases map to TRBD2. Germline V gene data show CDR1 as MDHEN and CDR2 as SYDVKM. The J segment lost 10 bases and the V segment lost 4 bases, leaving 8 bases of the junction unmatched. The CDR3 totals 15 residues. The chain's CDR3 is CASSWGLAGNSAQYF. In DNA form, the CDR3 reads TGTGCCAGCAGTTGGGGACTAGCGGGGAATTCGGCGCAGTATTTT.

This clonotype was counted a few times. V is TRBV20-1 and J is TRBJ2-1; 11 nucleotides agree with TRBD2. Germline CDR1 and CDR2: DFQATT and SNEGSKA (reference sequence). The CDR3 length is 13 residues. With 2 bases clipped from V and 12 bases from J, the junction kept 6 bases outside the gene matches. The CDR3 bases are TGCAGTGCTAGATTAGCGGGGGGGCCAGGGCAGTTCTTC. Translating it yields CSARLAGGPGQFF.

This clonotype was counted only a few times. Here the CDR3 reads CASSYSGQVGGTQYF. For the CDR3, the DNA is TGTGCCAGCAGTTACTCGGGACAGGTGGGAGGGACCCAGTACTTC. The chain recombines TRBV6-2 or TRBV6-3 with TRBJ2-5; 8 bases fit TRBD1. From germline, CDR1 is MNHEY and CDR2 SVGEGT. The ends lost 0 bases at V and 7 bases at J; junction bases unmatched: 7. This CDR3 has 15 amino acids.

The chain employs TRBV9 and TRBJ2-1; 10 bases are a match to TRBD2. Germline trimming cut 3 bases from V and 10 bases from J; bases unmatched to any gene: 4. Germline-derived CDR1 and CDR2 are SGDLS and YYNGEE. CDR3 length equals 13 residues. CDR3 nucleotide sequence: TGTGCCAGCAGCGCCCCGGGACTAGCGGAGCAGTTCTTC. It is translated as CASSAPGLAEQFF. Looking up the rest from reference TRBV9 and TRBJ2-1 gives the full variable domain: DSGVTQTPKHLITATGQRVTLRCSPRSGDLSVYWYQQSLDQGLQFLIQYYNGEERAKGNILERFSAQQFPDLHSELNLSSLELGDSALYFCASSAPGLAEQFFGPGTRLTVL.

The sample holds a few counts of this clonotype. This chain links TRBV5-1 with TRBJ2-1, with TRBD2 matching over 10 bases. Germline lookup yields CDR1 SGHRS and CDR2 YFSETQ. The CDR3 has 15 amino acids. V shed 5 bases and J 1 base; nucleotides not matched to a gene: 3. This CDR3 reads CASRMTSGSYNEQFF. CDR3 coding DNA: TGCGCCAGCAGGATGACTAGCGGGTCCTACAATGAGCAGTTCTTC.

This clonotype showed up just a few times. The chain has TRBV20-1 and TRBJ2-3, with TRBD1 matching 10 bases. CDR3 length: 16 residues. Looked up from germline, CDR1 is DFQATT and CDR2 is SNEGSKA (reference sequence). V was clipped by 6 bases and J by 4 bases; unmatched bases: 13. CDR3 loop: CSASRWGQGYSDTQYF. The CDR3, as DNA: TGCAGTGCATCAAGGTGGGGACAGGGGTATTCAGATACGCAGTATTTT.

In DNA, the CDR3 is TGTGCCAGCAGCGGGGACAGCGACTCCTCACCCCTCCACTTT. This translates into CASSGDSDSSPLHF. The chain joins TRBV9 to TRBJ1-6, with 7 bases lining up with TRBD1. This CDR3 region has 14 residues. After removal of 3 bases from V and 10 bases from J, the junction contained 7 bases not matched to a gene. Germline-derived CDR1 and CDR2 are SGDLS and YYNGEE.

The chain has TRBV7-6 and TRBJ2-1; tentative D call: TRBD1 (7 bases). Trimming took off 2 bases at V and 1 base at J, with 12 bases between the two ends. CDR3 length equals 16 residues. In germline, CDR1 is SGHVS, CDR2 FNYEAQ. CDR3 coding DNA: TGTGCCAGCAGCTTAACCAGGGGGGTGTCCTACAATGAGCAGTTCTTC. Amino acids: CASSLTRGVSYNEQFF.

This clonotype was seen ten or more times. The V call is TRBV29-1, the J call TRBJ2-1; 7 bases map to TRBD1. CDR1 and CDR2 from the germline V gene are SQVTM and ANQGSEA. The CDR3 length is 15 residues. The V and J ends lost 3 bases and 0 bases, in that order; junction bases with no gene match: 5. The CDR3 region is CSVEIWDSSYNEQFF. The CDR3 nucleotides are TGCAGCGTTGAGATCTGGGACAGCTCCTACAATGAGCAGTTCTTC.

V is TRBV29-1 and J is TRBJ1-1, with D hard to call. V was shortened by 2 bases and J by 0 bases, with 7 bases between the two germline ends. This CDR3 region has 13 residues. Germline V gene sequence: CDR1 SQVTM, CDR2 ANQGSEA. As DNA, the CDR3 is TGCAGCGTTGAACGGCAGTTGAACACTGAAGCTTTCTTT. This translates into CSVERQLNTEAFF.

This clonotype occurred many times. The chain uses TRBV20-1 and TRBJ1-5, with a tentative D call TRBD1 (5 bases). Germline CDR1 reads DFQATT; CDR2 reads SNEGSKA (reference sequence). Trimming took 0 bases from V and 4 from J, leaving 16 bases between them. This CDR3 region has 16 residues. The CDR3 sequence is CSARDRGGAYNQPQHF. In DNA form, the CDR3 reads TGCAGTGCTAGAGATCGTGGAGGGGCCTATAATCAGCCCCAGCATTTT.

V is TRBV14 and J is TRBJ2-4; weak D call: TRBD1 (6 bases). Germline loops: CDR1 SGHDN, CDR2 FVKESK. V was trimmed by 4 bases and J by 0 bases, leaving 13 bases between them. This CDR3 comprises 16 residues. As DNA, the CDR3 is TGTGCCAGCAGCCCTGGACAGAGCCTAGCCAAAAACATTCAGTACTTC. This gives the protein CASSPGQSLAKNIQYF. Together with reference TRBV14 and TRBJ2-4, the CDR3 gives the full variable domain: EAGVTQFPSHSVIEKGQTVTLRCDPISGHDNLYWYRRVMGKEIKFLLHFVKESKQDESGMPNNRFLAERTGGTYSTLKVQPAELEDSGVYFCASSPGQSLAKNIQYFGAGTRLSVL.

The CDR3 coding sequence is TGTGCCAGCATCAACCCGGCGGGGGGAGGTAATGAGCAGTTCTTC. This gives the protein CASINPAGGGNEQFF. The chain has TRBV7-2 and TRBJ2-1; 8 nucleotides line up with TRBD2. CDR3 length: 15 residues. The V gene end was trimmed by 7 bases and the J gene end by 7 bases; junction bases not matched to a gene: 12. The germline CDR1 and CDR2 sequences are SGHTA and FQGNSA.